This TCR beta chain stems from a study of vaccination effects on CD4 cells after COVID-19. Sequenced by immunoSEQ multiplex PCR; TCRdb stores in-frame clones only, minus some. The sample lists about 66,000 clones; under 85% were seen once. This CDR3 has 17 residues. Germline values: CDR1 MNHNS, CDR2 SASEGT. With 3 bases removed from V and 0 bases from J, the gap between germline ends came to 17 bases. Concerning this clone itself: Its antigen is still unknown.

The ViraFEST assay expanded antigen-specific CD4+ T cells with viral peptide pools before sequencing. Following culture for about 11 days, CD4+ T cells were isolated. All study participants received two doses of BNT162b2 or mRNA-1273 vaccine. Culturing of two million PBMC per well took place with about 10 IU/ml IL-2 and about 10 ug/ml peptides. The chain employs TRBV6-1 and TRBJ1-1, with D tentatively TRBD1 (5 bases). The clonotype comes from a human donor who received a COVID-19 vaccine. Sequencing used CD4+ T cells from PBMCs cultured with HCoV-OC43 spike peptides, obtained after COVID-19 vaccination. Noted subset: HCoV-OC43 spike overlapping peptide pool stimulation. CDR3 coding DNA: TGTGCCAGCAGTGAGGTAAGGGGCGGCCCCCTGAACACTGAAGCTTTCTTT. Residues: CASSEVRGGPLNTEAFF.